The source of this T cell receptor (beta chain) is a study of control samples from healthy donors and cancer patients. Data came from immunoSEQ multiplex PCR; TCRdb stores just in-frame clones and leaves some out. The data hold over 150,000 clones, with about 94% observed a single time. Germline V CDR1 and CDR2: KGHDR, SFDVKD. V was pared by 4 bases and J by 1 base, with 12 bases between. The CDR3 has 15 residues. This TCR was recovered from a man between 60 and 70 years old with colorectal cancer. Sequencing input: PBMCs. This rearrangement joins TRBV24-1 to TRBJ2-5; tentatively, D is TRBD1 (6 bases). CDR3 DNA: TGTGCCACCAGTGAAGCCGGACAGCCCCAAGAGACCCAGTACTTC. The encoded protein is CATSEAGQPQETQYF.